This T cell receptor (beta chain) was found in a study of naive and memory T cell subsets. Findings and caveats of the study: In naive cells, over 90% of TCR sequences were seen only once. Clonotypes are single alpha or beta chains, not paired receptors. Naive repertoires, especially CD8, held a few larger clonotypes, possibly memory cells re-expressing CD45RA.

The table lists this clonotype with a few counts. Antigen unknown. CD4 T cells were positively selected, then CD8 T cells from the CD4-negative fraction. Cells stained for CD3, CD4, CD8, CD45RA, CD27 and viability were sorted into four CD45RA/CD27 subsets. The beta constant-region primer was an equimolar mix of two oligonucleotides covering TRBC1 and TRBC2. Ligated cDNA was amplified by four rounds of PCR with nested alpha and beta constant-region primers and SP2. TCRdb reanalysed the UMI-ligation and nested PCR reads using MiXCR and keeps one entry per CDR3 protein. There are about 100,000 distinct CDR3 sequences in the sample; roughly 15% occur only once, and around 2.7% lies in the top ten. The clonotype comes from a human donor in good health. The specimen sequenced was naive CD8+ T cells from blood.

In DNA, the CDR3 is TGTGCCAGCAGTGAATACCCGAAGACTGAAGCTTTCTTT. The encoded protein is CASSEYPKTEAFF. This chain uses TRBV12-3 or TRBV12-4 with TRBJ1-1; D unclear. V dropped 5 bases and J dropped 5 bases, with 12 bases sitting between them. This CDR3 has 13 amino acids.